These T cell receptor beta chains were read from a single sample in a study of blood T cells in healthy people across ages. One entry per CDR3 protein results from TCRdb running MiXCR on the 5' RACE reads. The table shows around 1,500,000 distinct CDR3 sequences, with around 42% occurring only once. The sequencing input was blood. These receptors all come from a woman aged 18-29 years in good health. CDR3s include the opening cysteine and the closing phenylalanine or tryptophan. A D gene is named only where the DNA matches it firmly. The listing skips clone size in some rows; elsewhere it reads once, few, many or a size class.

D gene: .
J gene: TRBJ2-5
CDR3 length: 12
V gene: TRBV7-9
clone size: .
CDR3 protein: CASSLEATRRYF
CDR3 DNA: TGTGCCAGCAGCTTAGAGGCGACTAGGCGGTACTTC

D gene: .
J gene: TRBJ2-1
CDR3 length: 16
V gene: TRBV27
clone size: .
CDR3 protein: CASSLLGRESPNEQFF
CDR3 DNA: TGTGCCAGCAGTTTGTTGGGCCGAGAAAGTCCCAATGAGCAGTTCTTC

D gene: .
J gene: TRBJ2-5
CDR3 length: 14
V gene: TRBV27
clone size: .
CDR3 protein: CASSRDVYQETQYF
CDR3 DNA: TGTGCCAGCAGCCGGGACGTCTACCAAGAGACCCAGTACTTC

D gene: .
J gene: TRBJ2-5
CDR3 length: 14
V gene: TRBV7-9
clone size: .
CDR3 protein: CASSSRDQFRTQYF
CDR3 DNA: TGTGCCAGCAGCTCTCGGGACCAGTTTCGGACCCAGTACTTC

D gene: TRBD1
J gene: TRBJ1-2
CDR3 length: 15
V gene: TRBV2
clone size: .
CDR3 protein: CASAQTGDRGYGYTF
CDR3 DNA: TGTGCCAGCGCCCAGACAGGGGACCGGGGCTATGGCTACACCTTC

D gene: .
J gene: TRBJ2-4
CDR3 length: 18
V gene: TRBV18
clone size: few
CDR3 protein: CASSPPVTSGEAKNIQYF
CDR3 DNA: TGTGCCAGCTCACCTCCAGTCACGTCAGGGGAAGCCAAAAACATTCAGTACTTC

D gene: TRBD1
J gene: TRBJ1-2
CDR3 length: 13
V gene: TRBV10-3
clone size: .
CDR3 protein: CAISEGTGVGYTF
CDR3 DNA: TGTGCCATCAGTGAGGGGACAGGGGTTGGCTACACCTTC

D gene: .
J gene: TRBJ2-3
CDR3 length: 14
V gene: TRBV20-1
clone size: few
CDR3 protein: CSAPPSSRERTQYF
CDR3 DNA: TGCAGTGCCCCCCCGTCGTCTAGAGAACGTACGCAGTATTTT

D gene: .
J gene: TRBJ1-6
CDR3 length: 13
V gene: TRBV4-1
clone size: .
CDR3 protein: CASSQMQNSPLHF
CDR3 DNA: TGCGCCAGCAGCCAAATGCAGAATTCACCCCTCCACTTT

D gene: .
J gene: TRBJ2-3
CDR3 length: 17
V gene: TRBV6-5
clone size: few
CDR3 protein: CASSYGLWQGPSDTQYF
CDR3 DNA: TGTGCCAGCAGTTACGGTTTGTGGCAGGGGCCATCAGATACGCAGTATTTT

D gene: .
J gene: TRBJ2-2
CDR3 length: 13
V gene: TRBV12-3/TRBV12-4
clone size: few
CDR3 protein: CASSPANPGELFF
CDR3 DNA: TGTGCCAGCAGCCCGGCTAACCCCGGGGAGCTGTTTTTT

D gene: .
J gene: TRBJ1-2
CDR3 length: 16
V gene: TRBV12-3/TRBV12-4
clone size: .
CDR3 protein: CASSPSATDRFYGYTF
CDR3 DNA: TGTGCCAGCAGCCCATCCGCTACCGACAGATTCTATGGCTACACCTTC

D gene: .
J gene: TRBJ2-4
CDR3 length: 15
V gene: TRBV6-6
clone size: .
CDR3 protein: CASSYSSSAKNIQYF
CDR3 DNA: TGTGCCAGCAGTTACTCGAGCTCCGCCAAAAACATTCAGTACTTC

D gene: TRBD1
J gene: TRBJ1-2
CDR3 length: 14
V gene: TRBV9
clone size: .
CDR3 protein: CASSVGGTGFGYTF
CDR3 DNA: TGTGCCAGCAGCGTAGGGGGGACAGGGTTCGGCTACACCTTC

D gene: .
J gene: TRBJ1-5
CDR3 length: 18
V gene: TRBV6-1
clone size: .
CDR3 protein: CASSETTGTHYSNQPQHF
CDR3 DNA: TGTGCCAGCAGTGAAACCACCGGGACACATTATAGCAATCAGCCCCAGCATTTT

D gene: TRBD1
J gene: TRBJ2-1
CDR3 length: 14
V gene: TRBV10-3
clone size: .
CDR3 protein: CAISRQGTYNEQFF
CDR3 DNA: TGTGCCATCAGTCGACAGGGCACCTACAATGAGCAGTTCTTC

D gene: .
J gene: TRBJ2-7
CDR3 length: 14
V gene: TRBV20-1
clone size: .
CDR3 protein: CSAGDRSIAYEQYF
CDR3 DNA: TGCAGTGCTGGGGATAGGAGCATCGCCTACGAGCAGTACTTC

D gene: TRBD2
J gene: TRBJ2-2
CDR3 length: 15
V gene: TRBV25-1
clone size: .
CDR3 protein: CASTRSGTNTGELFF
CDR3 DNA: TGTGCCAGCACCCGAAGCGGGACGAACACCGGGGAGCTGTTTTTT

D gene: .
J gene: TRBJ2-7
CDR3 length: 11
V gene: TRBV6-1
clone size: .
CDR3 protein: CAGGRAYGQYF
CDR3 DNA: TGTGCCGGAGGACGGGCCTACGGGCAGTACTTC

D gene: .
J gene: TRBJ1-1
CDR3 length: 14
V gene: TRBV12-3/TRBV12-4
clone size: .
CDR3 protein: CASSLGSLDTEAFF
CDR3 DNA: TGTGCCAGCAGTTTGGGGTCTCTTGACACTGAAGCTTTCTTT

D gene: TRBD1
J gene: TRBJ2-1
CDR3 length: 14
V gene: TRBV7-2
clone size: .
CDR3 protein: CVSSRGPTGDEQFF
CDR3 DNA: TGTGTCAGCAGCCGAGGACCCACAGGGGATGAGCAGTTCTTC

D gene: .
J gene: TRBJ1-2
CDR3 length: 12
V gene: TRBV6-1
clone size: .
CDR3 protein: CATSSEAANHTF
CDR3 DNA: TGTGCCACCTCCTCGGAGGCTGCGAACCACACCTTC

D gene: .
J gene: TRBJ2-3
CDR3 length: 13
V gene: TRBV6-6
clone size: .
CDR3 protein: CASSLVVTDTQYF
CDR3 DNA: TGTGCCAGCAGCCTCGTAGTCACAGATACGCAGTATTTT

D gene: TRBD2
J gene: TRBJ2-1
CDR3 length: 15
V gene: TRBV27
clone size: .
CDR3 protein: CASSISGGANNEQFF
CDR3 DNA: TGTGCCAGCTCAATCAGCGGGGGGGCCAATAATGAGCAGTTCTTC

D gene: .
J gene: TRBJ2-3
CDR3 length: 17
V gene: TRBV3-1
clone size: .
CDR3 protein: CASSLKPGLLLTGTQYF
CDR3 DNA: TGTGCCAGCAGCCTCAAACCGGGACTTCTACTCACAGGTACGCAGTATTTT

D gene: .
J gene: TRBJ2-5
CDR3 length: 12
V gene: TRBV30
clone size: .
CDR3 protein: CAWSVFGEMVYF
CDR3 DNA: TGTGCCTGGAGTGTATTCGGGGAAATGGTGTACTTC

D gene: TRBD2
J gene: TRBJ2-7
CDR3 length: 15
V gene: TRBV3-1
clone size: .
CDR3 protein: CASRGTSGSPYEQYF
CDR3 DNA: TGTGCCAGCCGGGGTACTAGCGGGAGCCCCTACGAGCAGTACTTC

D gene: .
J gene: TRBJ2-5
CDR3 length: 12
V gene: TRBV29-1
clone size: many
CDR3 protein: CSVELGLKAQYF
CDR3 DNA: TGCAGCGTTGAACTTGGTTTAAAGGCCCAGTACTTC

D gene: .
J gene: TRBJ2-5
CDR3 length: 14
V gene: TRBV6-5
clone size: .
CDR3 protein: CASSYSDEQETQYF
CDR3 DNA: TGTGCCAGCAGTTACTCCGACGAGCAAGAGACCCAGTACTTC

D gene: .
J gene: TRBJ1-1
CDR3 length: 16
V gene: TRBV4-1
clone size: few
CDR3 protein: CASSQRTSTLRPEAFF
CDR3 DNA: TGCGCCAGCAGCCAGCGGACATCAACCCTCCGCCCTGAAGCTTTCTTT

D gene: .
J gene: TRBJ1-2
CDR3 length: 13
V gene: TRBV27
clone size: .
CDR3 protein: CASSLGGIYGYTF
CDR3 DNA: TGTGCCAGCAGTTTAGGAGGGATCTATGGCTACACCTTC

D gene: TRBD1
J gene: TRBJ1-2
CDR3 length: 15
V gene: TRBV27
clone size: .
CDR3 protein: CASSINRGANYGYTF
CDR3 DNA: TGTGCCAGCAGTATTAACAGGGGCGCTAACTATGGCTACACCTTC

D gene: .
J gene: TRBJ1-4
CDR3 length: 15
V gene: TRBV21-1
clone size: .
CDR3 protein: CASSKASWGNEKLFF
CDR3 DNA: TGTGCCAGCAGCAAAGCCAGTTGGGGGAATGAAAAACTGTTTTTT

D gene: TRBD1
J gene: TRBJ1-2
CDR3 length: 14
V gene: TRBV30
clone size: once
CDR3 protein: CAWRGTGSFRGYTF
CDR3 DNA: TGTGCCTGGAGAGGGACAGGGTCTTTTCGTGGCTACACCTTC

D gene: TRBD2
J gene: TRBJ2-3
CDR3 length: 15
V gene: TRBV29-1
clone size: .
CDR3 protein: CSVVGLAGGGDTQYF
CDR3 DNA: TGCAGCGTAGTTGGGCTAGCGGGGGGTGGAGATACGCAGTATTTT

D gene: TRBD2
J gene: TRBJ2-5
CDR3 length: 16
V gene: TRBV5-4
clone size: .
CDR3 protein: CASSHPTSGGQETQYF
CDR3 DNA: TGTGCCAGCAGCCACCCGACTAGCGGAGGCCAAGAGACCCAGTACTTC

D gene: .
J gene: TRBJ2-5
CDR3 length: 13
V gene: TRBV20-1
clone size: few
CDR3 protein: CSGLGRTLETQYF
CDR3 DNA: TGCAGTGGGCTGGGACGGACTCTGGAGACCCAGTACTTC

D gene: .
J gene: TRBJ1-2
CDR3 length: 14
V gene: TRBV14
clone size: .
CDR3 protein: CASSRPTSVAGYTF
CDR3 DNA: TGTGCCAGCAGCCGCCCGACAAGTGTCGCGGGCTACACCTTC

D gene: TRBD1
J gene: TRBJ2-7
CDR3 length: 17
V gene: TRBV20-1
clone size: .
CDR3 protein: CSARDLFDRVKMYEQYF
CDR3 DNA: TGCAGTGCTAGAGATCTCTTTGACAGGGTCAAAATGTACGAGCAGTACTTC

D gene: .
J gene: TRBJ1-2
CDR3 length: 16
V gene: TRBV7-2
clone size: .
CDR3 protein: CASSLTPPRGDYGYTF
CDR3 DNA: TGTGCCAGCAGCTTAACCCCCCCACGGGGTGACTATGGCTACACCTTC

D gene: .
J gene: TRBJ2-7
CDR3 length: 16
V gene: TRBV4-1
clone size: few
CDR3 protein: CASSQVNTLGSYEQYF
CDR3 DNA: TGCGCCAGCAGCCAAGTGAACACCTTGGGCTCCTACGAGCAGTACTTC

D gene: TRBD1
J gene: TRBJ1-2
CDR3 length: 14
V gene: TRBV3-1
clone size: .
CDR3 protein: CASSHLGQGDGYTF
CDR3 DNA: TGTGCCAGCAGCCACCTCGGACAGGGGGACGGCTACACCTTC

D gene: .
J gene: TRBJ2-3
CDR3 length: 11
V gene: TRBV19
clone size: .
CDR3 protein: CASSIEGPQYF
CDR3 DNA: TGTGCCAGTAGTATCGAAGGACCGCAGTATTTT

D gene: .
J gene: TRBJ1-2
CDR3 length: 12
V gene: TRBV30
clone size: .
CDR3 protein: CAWSVADYGYTF
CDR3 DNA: TGTGCCTGGAGTGTAGCGGACTATGGCTACACCTTC

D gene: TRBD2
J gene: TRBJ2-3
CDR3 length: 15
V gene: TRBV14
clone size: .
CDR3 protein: CASSQDGTSGGTQYF
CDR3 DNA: TGTGCCAGCAGCCAAGACGGGACTAGCGGTGGAACGCAGTATTTT

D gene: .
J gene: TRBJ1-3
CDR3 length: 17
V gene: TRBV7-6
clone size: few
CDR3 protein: CASSGRVAVSSGNTIYF
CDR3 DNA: TGTGCCAGCAGCGGCCGTGTGGCGGTGAGCTCTGGAAACACCATATATTTT

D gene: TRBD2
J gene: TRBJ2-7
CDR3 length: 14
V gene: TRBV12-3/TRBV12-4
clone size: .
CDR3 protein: CASSLATAGSPQYF
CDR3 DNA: TGTGCCAGCAGTTTGGCCACAGCGGGGTCGCCCCAGTACTTC